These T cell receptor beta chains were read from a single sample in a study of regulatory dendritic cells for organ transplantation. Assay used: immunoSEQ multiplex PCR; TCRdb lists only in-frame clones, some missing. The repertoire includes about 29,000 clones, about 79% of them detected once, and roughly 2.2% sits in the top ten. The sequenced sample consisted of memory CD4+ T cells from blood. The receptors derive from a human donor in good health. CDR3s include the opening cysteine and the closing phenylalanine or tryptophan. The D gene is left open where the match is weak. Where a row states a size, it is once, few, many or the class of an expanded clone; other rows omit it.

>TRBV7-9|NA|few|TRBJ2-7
TGTGCCAGCAGCTACGACAGATACGAGCAGTACTTC
CASSYDRYEQYF
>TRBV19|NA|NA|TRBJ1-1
TGTGCCAGTAGAGTACAGGGTACTGAAGCTTTCTTT
CASRVQGTEAFF
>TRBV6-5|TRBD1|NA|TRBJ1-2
TGTGCCAGCAGTTACTCGGGACAGGGGGCGGGCTATGGCTACACCTTC
CASSYSGQGAGYGYTF
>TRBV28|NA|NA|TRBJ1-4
TGTGCCAGCAGCCGAGGGTATCGGGTGACTCTGGAAAAACTGTTTTTT
CASSRGYRVTLEKLFF
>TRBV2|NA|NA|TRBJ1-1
TGTGCCAGCGTAGCGGATCCGGTGGGGCGGTTGACCACTGAAGCTTTCTTT
CASVADPVGRLTTEAFF
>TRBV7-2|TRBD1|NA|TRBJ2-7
TGTGCCAGCAGCTTAGCCGGGACAGACTTCTACGAGCAGTACTTC
CASSLAGTDFYEQYF
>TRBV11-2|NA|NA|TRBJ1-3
TGTGCCAGCAGCCCCGCAGTGGGAAACACCATATATTTT
CASSPAVGNTIYF
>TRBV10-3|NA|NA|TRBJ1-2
TGTGCCATCAGTGAGGGTCTACCGGCCTATGGCTACACCTTC
CAISEGLPAYGYTF
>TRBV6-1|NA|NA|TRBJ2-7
TGTGCCACCTCTCGAGGGAGCGAGCAGTACTTC
CATSRGSEQYF
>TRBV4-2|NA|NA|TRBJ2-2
TGTGCCAGCAGCCAAGATAGGGGCTCAGGGACCGGGGAGCTGTTTTTT
CASSQDRGSGTGELFF
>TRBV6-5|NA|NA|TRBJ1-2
TGTGCCAGCAGGCAATCGTCGGGTTGGGGCTACACCTTC
CASRQSSGWGYTF
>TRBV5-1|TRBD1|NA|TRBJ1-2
TGCGCCAGCAGCGGAGTGACAGGGGGCAGTGGCTACACCTTC
CASSGVTGGSGYTF
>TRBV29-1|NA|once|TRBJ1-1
TGCAGCGTTGTGAACCAGGTGCAGAACACTGAAGCTTTCTTT
CSVVNQVQNTEAFF
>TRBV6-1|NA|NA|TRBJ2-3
TGTGCCAGCAGTGAAAGTCGGCCAGATACGCAGTATTTT
CASSESRPDTQYF
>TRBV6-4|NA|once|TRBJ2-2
TGTGCCAGCAGTGACGGGACTAACACCGGGGAGCTGTTTTTT
CASSDGTNTGELFF
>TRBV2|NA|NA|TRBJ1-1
TGTGCCAGCAACACTGGGACGAACACTGAAGCTTTCTTT
CASNTGTNTEAFF